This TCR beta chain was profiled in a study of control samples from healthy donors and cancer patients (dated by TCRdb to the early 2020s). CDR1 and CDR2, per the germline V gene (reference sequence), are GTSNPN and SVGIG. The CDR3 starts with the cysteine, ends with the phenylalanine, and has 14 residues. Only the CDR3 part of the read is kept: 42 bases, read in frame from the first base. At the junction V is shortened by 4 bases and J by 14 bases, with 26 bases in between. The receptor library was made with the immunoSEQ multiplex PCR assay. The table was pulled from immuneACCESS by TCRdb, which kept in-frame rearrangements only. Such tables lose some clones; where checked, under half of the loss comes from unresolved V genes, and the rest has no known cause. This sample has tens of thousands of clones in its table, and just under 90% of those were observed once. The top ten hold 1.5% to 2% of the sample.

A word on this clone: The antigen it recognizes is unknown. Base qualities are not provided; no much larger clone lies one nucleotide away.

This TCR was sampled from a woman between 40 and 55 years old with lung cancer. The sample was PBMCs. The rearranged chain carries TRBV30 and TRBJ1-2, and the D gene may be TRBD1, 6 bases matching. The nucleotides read TGTGCCTGGACTAACAATGCTAAATCAGGGGTGTTAACCTTC. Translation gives CAWTNNAKSGVLTF.